This is a list of T cell receptor beta chains from one sample in a study of control samples from healthy donors and cancer patients. The data were produced by immunoSEQ multiplex PCR, yet TCRdb's version contains in-frame clones alone and is incomplete. The data contain over 85,000 clones, approximately 93% of them seen just once; the ten biggest clones take up over 1.3%. Sample: blood. Receptor source: a woman aged 25 to 39 in good health. Each CDR3 is given with its conserved first and last residue. Fields, in order: clone size, D gene, V gene, J gene, CDR3 protein, CDR3 DNA. D genes are given only for firm matches. Expanded clones are given a class, and other clones once, few, many or no size at all.

clone_size: once
d_call: TRBD1
v_call: TRBV5-6
j_call: TRBJ1-2
cdr3_aa: CASSLSGTGYGYTF
cdr3_nt: TGTGCCAGCAGCTTGTCAGGGACAGGCTATGGCTACACCTTC

clone_size: .
d_call: .
v_call: TRBV6-5
j_call: TRBJ1-6
cdr3_aa: CASSSADNNSPLHF
cdr3_nt: TGTGCCAGCAGTTCAGCGGACAATAATTCACCCCTCCACTTT

clone_size: .
d_call: .
v_call: TRBV27
j_call: TRBJ1-5
cdr3_aa: CASRFQGNSNQPQHF
cdr3_nt: TGTGCCAGCAGATTTCAAGGAAATAGCAATCAGCCCCAGCATTTT

clone_size: .
d_call: .
v_call: TRBV6-5
j_call: TRBJ1-2
cdr3_aa: CASSYFAPGNYGYTF
cdr3_nt: TGTGCCAGCAGTTATTTCGCCCCAGGGAACTATGGCTACACCTTC

clone_size: few
d_call: .
v_call: TRBV18
j_call: TRBJ2-1
cdr3_aa: CASSPPGVDGNEQFF
cdr3_nt: TGTGCCAGCTCACCACCGGGAGTAGACGGCAATGAGCAGTTCTTC

clone_size: .
d_call: TRBD2
v_call: TRBV6-6
j_call: TRBJ2-1
cdr3_aa: CASSPIRAGGYNEQFF
cdr3_nt: TGTGCCAGCAGCCCCATCCGAGCGGGAGGATACAATGAGCAGTTCTTC

clone_size: .
d_call: .
v_call: TRBV9
j_call: TRBJ2-2
cdr3_aa: CASSVAGANTGELFF
cdr3_nt: TGTGCCAGCAGCGTAGCAGGAGCGAACACCGGGGAGCTGTTTTTT

clone_size: .
d_call: TRBD1
v_call: TRBV5-6
j_call: TRBJ1-5
cdr3_aa: CASSLLGQNNQPQHF
cdr3_nt: TGTGCCAGCAGCTTGTTGGGACAGAACAATCAGCCCCAGCATTTT

clone_size: .
d_call: .
v_call: TRBV12-2
j_call: TRBJ2-1
cdr3_aa: CASRPGRESLWNEQFF
cdr3_nt: TGTGCAAGTCGCCCTGGGCGGGAGAGCCTTTGGAATGAGCAGTTCTTC

clone_size: .
d_call: .
v_call: TRBV4-2
j_call: TRBJ1-2
cdr3_aa: CASSQAPGDAYGYTF
cdr3_nt: TGTGCCAGCAGCCAAGCACCCGGAGATGCCTATGGCTACACCTTC

clone_size: .
d_call: .
v_call: TRBV11-3
j_call: TRBJ2-1
cdr3_aa: CASLGSNNEQFF
cdr3_nt: TGTGCCAGCCTGGGAAGCAACAATGAGCAGTTCTTC

clone_size: .
d_call: TRBD1
v_call: TRBV3-1/TRBV3-2
j_call: TRBJ1-3
cdr3_aa: CASSRAGGFGNTIYF
cdr3_nt: TGTGCCAGCAGCAGGGCAGGGGGATTTGGAAACACCATATATTTT

clone_size: .
d_call: .
v_call: TRBV7-9
j_call: TRBJ2-5
cdr3_aa: CASSLLADPQETQYF
cdr3_nt: TGTGCCAGCAGCCTCCTCGCGGACCCACAAGAGACCCAGTACTTC

clone_size: .
d_call: TRBD1
v_call: TRBV28
j_call: TRBJ1-5
cdr3_aa: CASSPTGWIQPQHF
cdr3_nt: TGTGCCAGCAGTCCGACAGGGTGGATTCAGCCCCAGCATTTT

clone_size: .
d_call: .
v_call: TRBV6-5
j_call: TRBJ1-5
cdr3_aa: CASRFWQNNQPQHF
cdr3_nt: TGTGCCAGCAGATTTTGGCAGAACAATCAGCCCCAGCATTTT

clone_size: .
d_call: TRBD1
v_call: TRBV6-5
j_call: TRBJ2-1
cdr3_aa: CASRDRGNTYNEQFF
cdr3_nt: TGTGCCAGCAGAGACAGGGGGAACACCTACAATGAGCAGTTCTTC

clone_size: .
d_call: .
v_call: TRBV29-1
j_call: TRBJ1-2
cdr3_aa: CSASAGDYGYTF
cdr3_nt: TGCAGCGCTAGTGCAGGGGACTATGGCTACACCTTC

clone_size: .
d_call: .
v_call: TRBV4-1
j_call: TRBJ1-2
cdr3_aa: CASSQDGGLYGYTF
cdr3_nt: TGCGCCAGCAGCCAAGATGGGGGGCTCTATGGCTACACCTTC

clone_size: .
d_call: .
v_call: TRBV27
j_call: TRBJ1-5
cdr3_aa: CASSQRSGFNQPQHF
cdr3_nt: TGTGCCAGCAGCCAACGTTCGGGTTTCAATCAGCCCCAGCATTTT

clone_size: .
d_call: .
v_call: TRBV28
j_call: TRBJ2-3
cdr3_aa: CASSSRASVGTDTQYF
cdr3_nt: TGTGCCAGCAGTTCCCGGGCTAGCGTTGGCACAGATACGCAGTATTTT

clone_size: .
d_call: .
v_call: TRBV6-1
j_call: TRBJ1-4
cdr3_aa: CASSEWGAGEKLFF
cdr3_nt: TGTGCCAGCAGTGAATGGGGGGCGGGTGAAAAACTGTTTTTT

clone_size: .
d_call: TRBD1
v_call: TRBV19
j_call: TRBJ2-1
cdr3_aa: CASTAPGQGWNEQFF
cdr3_nt: TGTGCCAGTACTGCTCCGGGACAGGGTTGGAATGAGCAGTTCTTC

clone_size: .
d_call: TRBD2
v_call: TRBV5-4
j_call: TRBJ2-1
cdr3_aa: CASSLVRGLEAYNEQFF
cdr3_nt: TGTGCCAGCAGCTTGGTTCGGGGACTAGAGGCCTACAATGAGCAGTTCTTC

clone_size: .
d_call: .
v_call: TRBV30
j_call: TRBJ1-5
cdr3_aa: CAWDQGPNQPQHF
cdr3_nt: TGTGCCTGGGATCAGGGTCCCAATCAGCCCCAGCATTTT

clone_size: .
d_call: .
v_call: TRBV5-3
j_call: TRBJ1-2
cdr3_aa: CARSLRQGAGYTF
cdr3_nt: TGTGCCAGAAGCTTGAGGCAGGGCGCTGGCTACACCTTC

clone_size: .
d_call: TRBD2
v_call: TRBV7-8
j_call: TRBJ2-1
cdr3_aa: CASWAGGQVVSSYNEQFF
cdr3_nt: TGTGCCAGTTGGGCGGGGGGCCAAGTCGTGAGCTCCTACAATGAGCAGTTCTTC

clone_size: .
d_call: .
v_call: TRBV28
j_call: TRBJ1-1
cdr3_aa: CASPSPRQRVTEAFF
cdr3_nt: TGTGCCAGCCCCTCCCCTCGACAGCGAGTCACTGAAGCTTTCTTT

clone_size: .
d_call: .
v_call: TRBV5-1
j_call: TRBJ1-4
cdr3_aa: CASTTGRGATNEKLFF
cdr3_nt: TGCGCCAGCACGACAGGACGGGGGGCAACTAATGAAAAACTGTTTTTT

clone_size: .
d_call: .
v_call: TRBV1
j_call: TRBJ1-1
cdr3_aa: CTSSRMNDNAEAFF
cdr3_nt: TGCACCAGCAGCCGTATGAACGACAACGCTGAAGCTTTCTTT

clone_size: .
d_call: TRBD2
v_call: TRBV5-1
j_call: TRBJ2-1
cdr3_aa: CASTLAGGFSSYNEQFF
cdr3_nt: TGCGCCAGCACGCTAGCGGGGGGTTTCTCGTCCTACAATGAGCAGTTCTTC

clone_size: .
d_call: TRBD2
v_call: TRBV10-3
j_call: TRBJ2-1
cdr3_aa: CAIRSGGDEQFF
cdr3_nt: TGTGCCATCAGGAGTGGGGGGGATGAGCAGTTCTTC

clone_size: .
d_call: TRBD1
v_call: TRBV7-9
j_call: TRBJ1-6
cdr3_aa: CASSLGRGNSPLHF
cdr3_nt: TGTGCCAGCAGCTTAGGCAGGGGGAACTCACCCCTCCACTTT

clone_size: .
d_call: .
v_call: TRBV11-2
j_call: TRBJ1-1
cdr3_aa: CASSPFGGSNTEAFF
cdr3_nt: TGTGCCAGCAGCCCCTTCGGGGGGAGTAACACTGAAGCTTTCTTT

clone_size: .
d_call: .
v_call: TRBV5-1
j_call: TRBJ2-1
cdr3_aa: CASSFRLNEQFF
cdr3_nt: TGCGCCAGCAGCTTCCGGCTGAATGAGCAGTTCTTC

clone_size: once
d_call: .
v_call: TRBV4-1
j_call: TRBJ2-2
cdr3_aa: CASRKGPSENTGELFF
cdr3_nt: TGCGCCAGCAGGAAAGGTCCTAGCGAGAACACCGGGGAGCTGTTTTTT

clone_size: .
d_call: .
v_call: TRBV6-1
j_call: TRBJ1-2
cdr3_aa: CAARGGRGYTF
cdr3_nt: TGTGCCGCCCGAGGAGGCAGGGGCTACACCTTC

clone_size: .
d_call: .
v_call: TRBV14
j_call: TRBJ1-2
cdr3_aa: CASSQGVGRGYTF
cdr3_nt: TGTGCCAGCAGCCAAGGCGTGGGGAGAGGCTACACCTTC

clone_size: .
d_call: .
v_call: TRBV6-5
j_call: TRBJ1-2
cdr3_aa: CASSSLTGGYGYTF
cdr3_nt: TGTGCCAGCAGTTCCCTTACTGGGGGGTATGGCTACACCTTC

clone_size: .
d_call: TRBD2
v_call: TRBV7-6
j_call: TRBJ2-1
cdr3_aa: CASSLTSGRYNEQFF
cdr3_nt: TGTGCCAGCAGCTTGACTAGCGGGAGGTACAATGAGCAGTTCTTC

clone_size: .
d_call: .
v_call: TRBV18
j_call: TRBJ2-7
cdr3_aa: CASSPSTYEQYF
cdr3_nt: TGTGCCAGCTCACCTTCCACCTACGAGCAGTACTTC

clone_size: .
d_call: .
v_call: TRBV27
j_call: TRBJ1-1
cdr3_aa: CASSLLRGRNTEAFF
cdr3_nt: TGTGCCAGCAGTTTATTACGGGGGCGGAACACTGAAGCTTTCTTT